Reported below is one T cell receptor (beta chain). The sample comes from a study of blood T cell repertoires in COVID-19. Produced via immunoSEQ multiplex PCR; TCRdb's table is partial and in-frame only. Seen here are hundreds of thousands of clones, 80% to 90% observed once, and the top ten hold roughly 2%. There are 16 residues in the CDR3. Per germline, CDR1 SGHNT and CDR2 YYREEE (reference sequence). Unmatched junction bases numbered 3, after V lost 1 base and J lost 1 base. The clonotype comes from a man aged 30-40 years who had recovered from COVID-19. Sequencing was performed on PBMCs or T cells enriched from blood (not recorded which). The chain employs TRBV5-4 and TRBJ2-3; 10 bases are a match to TRBD2. This chain's CDR3 is CASSLKTSGGTDTQYF. Written as DNA, the CDR3 is TGTGCCAGCAGCTTGAAAACTAGCGGGGGCACAGATACGCAGTATTTT. The full variable domain, rest sourced from reference TRBV5-4 and TRBJ2-3, is ETGVTQSPTHLIKTRGQQVTLRCSSQSGHNTVSWYQQALGQGPQFIFQYYREEENGRGNFPPRFSGLQFPNYSSELNVNALELDDSALYLCASSLKTSGGTDTQYFGPGTRLTVL.